This T cell receptor beta chain was recorded in a study of blood T cell repertoires in COVID-19. The CDR3 length is 16 residues. Germline V lookup: CDR1 SGHRS, CDR2 YFSETQ. V lost 3 bases and J lost 3; bases outside the gene matches: 10. Here immunoSEQ multiplex PCR was the method, and the copy in TCRdb shows in-frame clones only, minus some. The sample has about 200,000 clones; about nine tenths are singletons. The V call is TRBV5-1, the J call TRBJ2-3; 7 positions agree with TRBD1. Sequencing was performed on peripheral blood. The TCR sequence derives from a man between 18 and 35 years old with active or convalescent COVID-19. The CDR3 DNA reads TGCGCCAGCAGCTGGAGACAGGGATCGGGGACAGATACGCAGTATTTT. It is translated as CASSWRQGSGTDTQYF.